The present T cell receptor beta chain was sequenced within a study of breast tumors, draining lymph nodes, adjacent tissues. Points from the study as a whole: That most tumor T cells come from lymph nodes remained unproven. Tumor TCR diversity was below lymph nodes but above nontumor tissue. Compared with basal-like, luminal-like tumors shared significantly more repertoire with nontumor tissue.

V was shortened by 5 bases and J by 2 bases, with 13 bases between the two germline ends. The CDR3 runs 14 residues. The germline CDR1 and CDR2 sequences are SGHAT and FQNNGV. This clonotype occurred many times. Antigen specificity is unknown. TCRdb re-analysed the multiplex PCR reads in MiXCR, keeping a single row per CDR3 protein. The table has fewer than 200,000 distinct CDR3 sequences, 30% to 35% seen once. Samples came from axillary lymph nodes draining the breast cancer. This clonotype was sampled from a female donor with breast cancer. Some clones in this sample may be carry-over from other donors' samples. Material for sequencing was axillary lymph node tissue. The V gene is TRBV11-2, the J gene TRBJ2-7; D is undetermined. The CDR3 DNA reads TGTGCCAGCAGCCCGGTGGGTGGGCCCTACGAGCAGTACTTC. Its protein product is CASSPVGGPYEQYF.